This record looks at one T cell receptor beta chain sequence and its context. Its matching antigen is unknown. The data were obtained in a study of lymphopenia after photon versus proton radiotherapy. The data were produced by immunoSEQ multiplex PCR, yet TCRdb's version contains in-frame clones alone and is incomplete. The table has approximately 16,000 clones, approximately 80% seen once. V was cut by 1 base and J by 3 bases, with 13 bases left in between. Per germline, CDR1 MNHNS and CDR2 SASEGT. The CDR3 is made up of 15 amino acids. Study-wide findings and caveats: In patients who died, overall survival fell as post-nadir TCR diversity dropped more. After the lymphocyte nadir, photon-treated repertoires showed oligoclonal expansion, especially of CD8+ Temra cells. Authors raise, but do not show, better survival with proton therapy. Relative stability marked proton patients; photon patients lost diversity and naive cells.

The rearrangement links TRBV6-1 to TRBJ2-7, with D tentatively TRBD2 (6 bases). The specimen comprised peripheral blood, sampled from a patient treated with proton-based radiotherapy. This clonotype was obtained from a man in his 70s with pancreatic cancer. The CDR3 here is CASSEGLASVYEQYF. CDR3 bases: TGTGCCAGCAGTGAAGGGTTAGCTAGCGTCTACGAGCAGTACTTC.